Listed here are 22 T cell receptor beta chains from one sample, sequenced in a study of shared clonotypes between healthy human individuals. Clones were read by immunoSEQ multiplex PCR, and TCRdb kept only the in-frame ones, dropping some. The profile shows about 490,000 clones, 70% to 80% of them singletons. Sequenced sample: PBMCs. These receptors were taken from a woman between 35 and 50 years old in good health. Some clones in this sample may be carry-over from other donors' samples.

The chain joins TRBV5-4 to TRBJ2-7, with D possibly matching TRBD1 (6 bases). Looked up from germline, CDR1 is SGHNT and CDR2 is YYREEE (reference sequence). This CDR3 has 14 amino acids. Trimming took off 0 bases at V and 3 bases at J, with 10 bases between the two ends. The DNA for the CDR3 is TGTGCCAGCAGCTTGGCCGGACAGAACTACGAGCAGTACTTC. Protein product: CASSLAGQNYEQYF.

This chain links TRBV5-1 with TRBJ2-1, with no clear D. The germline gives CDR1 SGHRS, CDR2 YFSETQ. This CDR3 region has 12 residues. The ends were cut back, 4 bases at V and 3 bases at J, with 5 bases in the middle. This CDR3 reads CASSLNYNEQFF. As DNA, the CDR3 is TGCGCCAGCAGCCTAAACTACAATGAGCAGTTCTTC.

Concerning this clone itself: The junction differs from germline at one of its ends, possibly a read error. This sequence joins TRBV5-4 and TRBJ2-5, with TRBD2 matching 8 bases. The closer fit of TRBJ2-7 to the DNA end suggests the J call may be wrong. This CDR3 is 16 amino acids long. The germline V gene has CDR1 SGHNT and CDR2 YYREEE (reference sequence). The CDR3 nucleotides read TGCGCCAGCAGCCCCGAAAGCGGGAGCCCTTCCTACGAGCAGTACTTC. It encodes CASSPESGSPSYEQYF.

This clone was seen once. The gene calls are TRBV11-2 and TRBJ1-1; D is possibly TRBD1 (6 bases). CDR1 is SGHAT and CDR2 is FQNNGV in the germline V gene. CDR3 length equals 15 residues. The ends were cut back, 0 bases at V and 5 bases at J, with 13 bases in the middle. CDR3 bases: TGTGCCAGCAGCTTAGAGGGGGGGGCAGGGACTGAAGCTTTCTTT. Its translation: CASSLEGGAGTEAFF.

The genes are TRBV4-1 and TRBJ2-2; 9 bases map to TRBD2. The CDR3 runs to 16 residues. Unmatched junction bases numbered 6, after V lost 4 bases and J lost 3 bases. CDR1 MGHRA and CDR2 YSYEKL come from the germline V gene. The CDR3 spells CASSPGGTSYTGELFF. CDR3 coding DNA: TGCGCCAGCAGCCCGGGGGGGACTAGCTACACCGGGGAGCTGTTTTTT.

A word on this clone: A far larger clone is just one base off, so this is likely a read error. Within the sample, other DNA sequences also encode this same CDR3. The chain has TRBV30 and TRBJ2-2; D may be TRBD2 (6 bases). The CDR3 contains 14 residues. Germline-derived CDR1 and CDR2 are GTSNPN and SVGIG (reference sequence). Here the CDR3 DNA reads TGTGCCTGGAGTGCCCAGCCCCGGGGCGGGGAGCTGTTCTTT. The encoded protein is CAWSAQPRGGELFF.

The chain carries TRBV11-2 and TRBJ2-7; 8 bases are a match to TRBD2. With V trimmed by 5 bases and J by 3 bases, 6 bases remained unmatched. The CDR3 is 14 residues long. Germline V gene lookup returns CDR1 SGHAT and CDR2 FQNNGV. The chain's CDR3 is CASSPGLASYEQYF. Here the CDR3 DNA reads TGTGCCAGCAGCCCCGGACTAGCAAGCTACGAGCAGTACTTC.

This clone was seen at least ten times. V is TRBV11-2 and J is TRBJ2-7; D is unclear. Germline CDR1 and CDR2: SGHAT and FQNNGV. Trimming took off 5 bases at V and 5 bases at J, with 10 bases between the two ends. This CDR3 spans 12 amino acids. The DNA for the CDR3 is TGTGCCAGCAGCCCCCAAATGAACGAGCAGTACTTC. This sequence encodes CASSPQMNEQYF.

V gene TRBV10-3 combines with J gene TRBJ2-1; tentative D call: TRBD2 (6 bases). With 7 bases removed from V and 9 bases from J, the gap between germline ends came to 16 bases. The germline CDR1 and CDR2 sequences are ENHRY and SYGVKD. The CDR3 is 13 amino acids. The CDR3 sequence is CAITEGTSVEQFF. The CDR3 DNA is TGTGCCATCACCGAAGGGACTTCGGTTGAGCAGTTCTTC.

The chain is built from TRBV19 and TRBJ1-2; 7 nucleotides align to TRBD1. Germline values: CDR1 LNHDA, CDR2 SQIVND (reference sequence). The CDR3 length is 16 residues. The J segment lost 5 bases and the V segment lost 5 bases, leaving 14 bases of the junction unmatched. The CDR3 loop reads CASSPSSFGTAYGYTF. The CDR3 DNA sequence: TGTGCCAGTAGTCCCTCCTCCTTCGGGACAGCATATGGCTACACCTTC.

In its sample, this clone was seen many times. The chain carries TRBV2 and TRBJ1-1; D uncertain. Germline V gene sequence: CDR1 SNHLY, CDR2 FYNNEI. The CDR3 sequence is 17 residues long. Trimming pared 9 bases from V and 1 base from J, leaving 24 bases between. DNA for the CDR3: TGTGCCAGTAACCAGGAGGGTTGGATGCAACAGAACACTGAAGCTTTCTTT. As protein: CASNQEGWMQQNTEAFF.

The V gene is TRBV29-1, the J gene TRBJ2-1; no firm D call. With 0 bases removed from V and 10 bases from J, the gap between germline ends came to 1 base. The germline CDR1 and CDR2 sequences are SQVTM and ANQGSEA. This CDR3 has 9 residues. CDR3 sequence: CSVEEEQFF. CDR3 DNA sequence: TGCAGCGTTGAAGAAGAGCAGTTCTTC.

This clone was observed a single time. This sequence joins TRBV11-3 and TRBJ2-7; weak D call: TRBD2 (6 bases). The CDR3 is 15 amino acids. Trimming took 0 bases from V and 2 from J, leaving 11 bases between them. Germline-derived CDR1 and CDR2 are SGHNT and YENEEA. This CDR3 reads CASSLDLAPTYEQYF. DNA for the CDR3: TGTGCCAGCAGCTTAGATCTAGCGCCTACCTACGAGCAGTACTTC.

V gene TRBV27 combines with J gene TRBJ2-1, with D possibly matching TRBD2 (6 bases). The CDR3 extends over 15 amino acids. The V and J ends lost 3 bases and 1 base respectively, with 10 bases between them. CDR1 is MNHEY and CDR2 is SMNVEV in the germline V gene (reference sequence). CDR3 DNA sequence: TGTGCCAGCAGTTTTGGGGGAGGTTCCTACAATGAGCAGTTCTTC. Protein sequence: CASSFGGGSYNEQFF.

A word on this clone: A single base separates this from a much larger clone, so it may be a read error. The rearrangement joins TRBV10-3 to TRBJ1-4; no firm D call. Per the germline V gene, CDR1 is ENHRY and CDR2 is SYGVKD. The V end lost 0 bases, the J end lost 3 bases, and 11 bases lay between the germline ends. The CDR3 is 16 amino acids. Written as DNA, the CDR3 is TGTGCCATCAGTGAGTCCGTCCGGGGTGCTAATGAAAAACTGTTTTTT. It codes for CAISESVRGANEKLFF.

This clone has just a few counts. CDR3 sequence: CASSLGQGEIYTF. The CDR3, as DNA: TGCGCCAGCAGCTTGGGACAGGGAGAGATCTACACCTTC. V and J are TRBV5-1 and TRBJ1-2, with 7 bases identical to TRBD1. Germline CDR1 reads SGHRS; CDR2 reads YFSETQ. The CDR3 has 13 amino acids. Germline trimming cut 0 bases from V and 10 bases from J; bases unmatched to any gene: 6.

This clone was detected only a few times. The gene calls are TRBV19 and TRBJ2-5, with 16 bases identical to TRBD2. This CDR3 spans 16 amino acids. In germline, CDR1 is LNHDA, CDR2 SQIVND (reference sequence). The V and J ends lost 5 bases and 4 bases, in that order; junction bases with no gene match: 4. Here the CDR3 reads CASSLGTSGRGETQYF. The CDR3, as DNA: TGTGCCAGTAGTCTCGGGACTAGCGGGAGGGGAGAGACCCAGTACTTC. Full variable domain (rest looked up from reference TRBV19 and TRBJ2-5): DGGITQSPKYLFRKEGQNVTLSCEQNLNHDAMYWYRQDPGQGLRLIYYSQIVNDFQKGDIAEGYSVSREKKESFPLTVTSAQKNPTAFYLCASSLGTSGRGETQYFGPGTRLLVL.

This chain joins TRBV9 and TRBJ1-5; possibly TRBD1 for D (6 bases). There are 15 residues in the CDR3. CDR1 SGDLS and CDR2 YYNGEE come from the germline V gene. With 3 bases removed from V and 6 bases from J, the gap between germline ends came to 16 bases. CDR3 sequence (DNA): TGTGCCAGCAGCGAAGCGACAGGCCAGGGTCAGCCCCAGCATTTT. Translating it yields CASSEATGQGQPQHF. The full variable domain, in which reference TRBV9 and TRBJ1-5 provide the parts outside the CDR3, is DSGVTQTPKHLITATGQRVTLRCSPRSGDLSVYWYQQSLDQGLQFLIQYYNGEERAKGNILERFSAQQFPDLHSELNLSSLELGDSALYFCASSEATGQGQPQHFGDGTRLSIL.

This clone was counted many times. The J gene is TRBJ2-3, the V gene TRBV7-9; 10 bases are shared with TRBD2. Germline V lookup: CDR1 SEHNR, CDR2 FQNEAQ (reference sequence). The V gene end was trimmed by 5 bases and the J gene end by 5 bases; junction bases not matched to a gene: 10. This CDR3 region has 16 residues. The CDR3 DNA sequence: TGTGCCAGCAGCGGGGGCGCTAGCGGGAGTCTAGATACGCAGTATTTT. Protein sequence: CASSGGASGSLDTQYF.

CDR3 nucleotide sequence: TGTGCCAGCGGCGCCCTTAGGGGTAGTAGCGGGAGTTACGAGCAGTACTTC. As protein: CASGALRGSSGSYEQYF. This chain joins TRBV7-2 and TRBJ2-7; TRBD2 aligns across 9 bases. The CDR3 consists of 17 residues. The germline V gene has CDR1 SGHTA and CDR2 FQGNSA. V shed 8 bases and J 4 bases; nucleotides not matched to a gene: 18.

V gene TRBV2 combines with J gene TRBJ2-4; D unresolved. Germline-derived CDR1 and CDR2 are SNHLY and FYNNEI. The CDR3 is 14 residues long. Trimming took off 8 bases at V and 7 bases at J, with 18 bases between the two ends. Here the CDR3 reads CASASTGLGNIQYF. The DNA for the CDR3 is TGTGCCAGCGCATCGACCGGGCTTGGGAACATTCAGTACTTC.

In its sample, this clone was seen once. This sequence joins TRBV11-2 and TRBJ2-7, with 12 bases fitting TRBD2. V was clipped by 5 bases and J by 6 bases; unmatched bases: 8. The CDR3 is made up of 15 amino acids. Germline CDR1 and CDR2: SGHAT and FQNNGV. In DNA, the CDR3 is TGTGCCAGCAGCCCCCTAGCGGGAGGGCCTGGCGAGCAGTACTTC. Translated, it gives CASSPLAGGPGEQYF.